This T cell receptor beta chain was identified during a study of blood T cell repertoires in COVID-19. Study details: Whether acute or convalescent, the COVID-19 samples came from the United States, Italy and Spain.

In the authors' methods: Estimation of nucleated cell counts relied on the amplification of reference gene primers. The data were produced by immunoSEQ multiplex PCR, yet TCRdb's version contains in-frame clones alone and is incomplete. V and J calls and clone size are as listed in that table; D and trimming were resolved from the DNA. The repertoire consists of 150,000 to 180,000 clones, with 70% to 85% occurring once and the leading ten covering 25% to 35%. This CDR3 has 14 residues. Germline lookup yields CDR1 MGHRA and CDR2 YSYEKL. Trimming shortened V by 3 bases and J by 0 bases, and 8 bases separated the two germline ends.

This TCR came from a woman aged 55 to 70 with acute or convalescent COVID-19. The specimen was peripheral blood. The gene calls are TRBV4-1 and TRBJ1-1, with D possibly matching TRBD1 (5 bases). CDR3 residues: CASSQGTLNTEAFF. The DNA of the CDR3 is TGCGCCAGCAGCCAGGGGACTCTGAACACTGAAGCTTTCTTT.